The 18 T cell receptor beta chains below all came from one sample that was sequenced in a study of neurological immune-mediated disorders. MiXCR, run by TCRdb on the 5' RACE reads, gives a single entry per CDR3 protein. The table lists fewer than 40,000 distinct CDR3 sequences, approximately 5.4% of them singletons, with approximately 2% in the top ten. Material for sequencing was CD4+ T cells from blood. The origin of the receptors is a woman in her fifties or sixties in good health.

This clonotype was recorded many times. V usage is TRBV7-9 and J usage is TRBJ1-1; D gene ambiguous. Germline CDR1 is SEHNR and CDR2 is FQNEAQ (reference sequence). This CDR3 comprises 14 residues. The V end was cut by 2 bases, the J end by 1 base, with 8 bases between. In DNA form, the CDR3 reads TGTGCCAGCAGCTTAATTCCTAAGAACACTGAAGCTTTCTTT. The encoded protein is CASSLIPKNTEAFF.

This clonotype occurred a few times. CDR3 sequence (DNA): TGTGCCAGCAGCCGCCGGGACAGGGACACAGATACGCAGTATTTT. Its translation: CASSRRDRDTDTQYF. The chain recombines TRBV5-6 with TRBJ2-3; the match to TRBD1 covers 9 bases. The CDR3 consists of 15 residues. J gave up 2 bases and V 4 bases, and 5 bases lay outside the gene matches. Germline CDR1 is SGHDT and CDR2 is YYEEEE.

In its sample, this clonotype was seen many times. The CDR3 here is CASSRIRGAYEKLFF. For the CDR3, the DNA is TGTGCCAGCAGCCGAATTCGGGGGGCATATGAAAAACTGTTTTTT. The J gene is TRBJ1-4, the V gene TRBV7-8; weak D call: TRBD1 (6 bases). The germline V gene encodes CDR1 SGHVS and CDR2 FQNEAQ. V lost 5 bases and J 6 bases, leaving 16 bases between the germline ends. The CDR3 runs to 15 residues.

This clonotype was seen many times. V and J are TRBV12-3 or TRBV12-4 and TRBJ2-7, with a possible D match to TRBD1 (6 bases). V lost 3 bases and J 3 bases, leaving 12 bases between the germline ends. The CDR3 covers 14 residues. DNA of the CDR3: TGTGCCAGCAGTTTCTCAGGACAGAACTACGAGCAGTACTTC. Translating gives CASSFSGQNYEQYF.

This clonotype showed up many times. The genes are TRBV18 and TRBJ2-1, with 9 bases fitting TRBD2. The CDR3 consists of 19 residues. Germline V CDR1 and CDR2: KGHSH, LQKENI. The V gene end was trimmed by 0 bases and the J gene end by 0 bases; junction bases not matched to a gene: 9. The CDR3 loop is CASSPPVSGRRGSYNEQFF. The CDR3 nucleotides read TGTGCCAGCTCACCACCTGTTAGCGGGAGACGGGGCTCCTACAATGAGCAGTTCTTC.

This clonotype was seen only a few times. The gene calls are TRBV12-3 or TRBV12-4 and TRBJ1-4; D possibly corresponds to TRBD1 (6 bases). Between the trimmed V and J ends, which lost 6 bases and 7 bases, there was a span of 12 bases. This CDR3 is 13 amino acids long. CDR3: CASSVTGTEKLFF. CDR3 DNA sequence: TGTGCCAGCAGCGTAACAGGGACTGAAAAACTGTTTTTT.

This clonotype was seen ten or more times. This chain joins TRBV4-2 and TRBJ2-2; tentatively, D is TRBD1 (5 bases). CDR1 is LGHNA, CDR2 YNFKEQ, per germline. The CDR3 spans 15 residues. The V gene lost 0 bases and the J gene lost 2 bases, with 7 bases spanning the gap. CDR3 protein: CASSQDGQNTGELFF. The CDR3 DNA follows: TGTGCCAGCAGCCAAGATGGACAAAACACCGGGGAGCTGTTTTTT.

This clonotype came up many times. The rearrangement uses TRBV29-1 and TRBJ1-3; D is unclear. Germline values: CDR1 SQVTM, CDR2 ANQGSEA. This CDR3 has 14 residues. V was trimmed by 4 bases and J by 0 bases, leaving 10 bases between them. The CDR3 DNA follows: TGCAGCGTTGTGATGGCTAACTCTGGAAACACCATATATTTT. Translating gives CSVVMANSGNTIYF.

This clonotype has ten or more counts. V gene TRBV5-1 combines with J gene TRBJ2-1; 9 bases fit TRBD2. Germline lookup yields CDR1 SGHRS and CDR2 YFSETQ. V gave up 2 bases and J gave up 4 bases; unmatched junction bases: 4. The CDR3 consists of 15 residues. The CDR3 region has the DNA TGCGCCAGCAGCTTAAGACTAGCGGTATACAATGAGCAGTTCTTC. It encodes CASSLRLAVYNEQFF.

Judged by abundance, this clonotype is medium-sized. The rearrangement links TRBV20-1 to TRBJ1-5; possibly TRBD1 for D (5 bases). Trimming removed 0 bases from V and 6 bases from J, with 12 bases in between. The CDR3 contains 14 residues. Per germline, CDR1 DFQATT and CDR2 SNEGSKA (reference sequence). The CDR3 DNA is TGCAGTGCTAGAGATAGGGCAGGGACTCAGCCCCAGCATTTT. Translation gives CSARDRAGTQPQHF.

CDR3 bases: TGTGCCAGCTCAGGGGGACAGTATAATTCACCCCTCCACTTT. Translating gives CASSGGQYNSPLHF. The V gene is TRBV28, the J gene TRBJ1-6; 7 bases fit TRBD1. Losses at the gene ends were 8 bases for V and 4 bases for J; bases not matched to a gene: 5. CDR1 and CDR2 (germline): MDHEN, SYDVKM. This CDR3 is 14 amino acids long.

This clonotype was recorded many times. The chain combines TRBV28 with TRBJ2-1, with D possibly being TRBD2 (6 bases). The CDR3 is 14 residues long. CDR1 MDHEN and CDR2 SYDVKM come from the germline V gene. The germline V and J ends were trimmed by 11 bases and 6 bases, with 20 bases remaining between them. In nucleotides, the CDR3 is TGTGCCTCGGCGACTAGTCTCCCCCGCAATGAGCAGTTCTTC. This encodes CASATSLPRNEQFF.

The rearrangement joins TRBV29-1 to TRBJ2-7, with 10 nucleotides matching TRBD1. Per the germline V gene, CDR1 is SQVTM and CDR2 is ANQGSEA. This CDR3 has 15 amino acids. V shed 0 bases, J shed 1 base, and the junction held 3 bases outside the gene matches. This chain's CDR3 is CSVEDRQGASYEQYF. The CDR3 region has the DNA TGCAGCGTTGAAGATCGACAGGGGGCTTCCTACGAGCAGTACTTC.

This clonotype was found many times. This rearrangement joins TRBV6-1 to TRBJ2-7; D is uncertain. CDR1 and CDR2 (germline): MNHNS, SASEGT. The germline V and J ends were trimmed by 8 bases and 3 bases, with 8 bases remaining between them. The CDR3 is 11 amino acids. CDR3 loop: CASFWGYEQYF. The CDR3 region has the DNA TGTGCCAGCTTTTGGGGCTACGAGCAGTACTTC.

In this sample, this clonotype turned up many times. The CDR3 DNA reads as TGCAGTGCCGGCGGGGGCGGGGGGCGCTCGGCAGATACGCAGTATTTT. As protein: CSAGGGGGRSADTQYF. The chain recombines TRBV20-1 with TRBJ2-3; 8 bases fit TRBD2. The CDR3 spans 16 residues. Germline-derived CDR1 and CDR2 are DFQATT and SNEGSKA (reference sequence). The junction had 15 bases not matched to a gene; V was cut back by 6 bases and J by 4 bases.

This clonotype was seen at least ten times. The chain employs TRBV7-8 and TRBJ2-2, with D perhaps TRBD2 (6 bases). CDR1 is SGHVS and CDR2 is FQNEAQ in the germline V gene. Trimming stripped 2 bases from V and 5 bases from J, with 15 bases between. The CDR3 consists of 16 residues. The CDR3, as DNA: TGTGCCAGCAGCTTACGCGTAGGAGGGCAAACCGGGGAGCTGTTTTTT. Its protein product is CASSLRVGGQTGELFF.

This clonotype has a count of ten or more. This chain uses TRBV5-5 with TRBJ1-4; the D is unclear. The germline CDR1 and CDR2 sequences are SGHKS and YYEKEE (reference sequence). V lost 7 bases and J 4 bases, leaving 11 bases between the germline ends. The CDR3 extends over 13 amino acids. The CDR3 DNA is TGTGCCAGCGCTAGGGAACTTAATGAAAAACTGTTTTTT. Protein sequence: CASARELNEKLFF.

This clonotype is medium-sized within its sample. The CDR3 DNA reads as TGCAGCGTTGTGCAGGCTTCTAACTATGGCTACACCTTC. It codes for CSVVQASNYGYTF. The rearrangement uses TRBV29-1 and TRBJ1-2; the D is unclear. There are 13 residues in the CDR3. CDR1 and CDR2 (germline): SQVTM, ANQGSEA. V lost 4 bases and J lost 0, with 9 bases in between. Supplemented by reference TRBV29-1 and TRBJ1-2, the full variable domain reads SAVISQKPSRDICQRGTSLTIQCQVDSQVTMMFWYRQQPGQSLTLIATANQGSEATYESGFVIDKFPISRPNLTFSTLTVSNMSPEDSSIYLCSVVQASNYGYTFGSGTRLTVV.